Here is one T cell receptor (beta chain) with its context. Its antigen is unknown. This sample is drawn from a study of T cell responses to AZD1222 COVID-19 vaccine. Whole-study results and caveats: Baseline serostatus was positive in only a handful of AZD1222 recipients. The study found Spike-specific TCR breadth and depth rose after two AZD1222 doses. Females outnumbered males among donors, who were mostly white British; clonal diversity was possibly underestimated. Repertoires were collected only later (after the peak T cell response had occurred).

Using immunoSEQ multiplex PCR, the repertoire was profiled, and TCRdb retains in-frame clones only, with some absent. The sample shows 100,000 to 140,000 clones, around 93% of them seen only once. The V and J ends lost 7 bases and 10 bases, in that order; junction bases with no gene match: 15. The CDR3 runs to 15 residues. The V gene's germline CDR1 is SNHLY and CDR2 FYNNEI. Sequences were derived from peripheral blood, sampled 28 days after the second AZD1222 dose. The chain links TRBV2 to TRBJ2-3; 9 bases are shared with TRBD2. The TCR comes from an adult who received the AZD1222 COVID-19 vaccine. CDR3 residues: CASKDGLATIRAQYF. CDR3 nucleotide sequence: TGTGCCAGCAAGGACGGACTAGCGACGATTAGGGCGCAGTATTTT.